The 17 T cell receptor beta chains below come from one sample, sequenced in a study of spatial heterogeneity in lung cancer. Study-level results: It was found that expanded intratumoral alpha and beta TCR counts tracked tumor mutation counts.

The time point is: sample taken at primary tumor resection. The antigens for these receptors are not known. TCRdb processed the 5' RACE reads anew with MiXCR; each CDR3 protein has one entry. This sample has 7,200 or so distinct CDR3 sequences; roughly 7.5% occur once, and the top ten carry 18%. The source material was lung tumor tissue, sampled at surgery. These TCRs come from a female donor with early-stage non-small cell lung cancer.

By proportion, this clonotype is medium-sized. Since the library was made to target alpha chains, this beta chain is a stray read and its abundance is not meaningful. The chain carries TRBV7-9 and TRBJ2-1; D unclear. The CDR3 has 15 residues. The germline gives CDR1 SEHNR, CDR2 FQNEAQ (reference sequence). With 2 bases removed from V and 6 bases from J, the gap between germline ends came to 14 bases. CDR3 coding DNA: TGTGCCAGCAGCTTACCTCTTGCCCGTGGCAATGAGCAGTTCTTC. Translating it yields CASSLPLARGNEQFF.

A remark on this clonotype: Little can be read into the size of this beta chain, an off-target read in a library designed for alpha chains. The chain's CDR3 is CAISDSWRAGYTF. The CDR3 DNA is TGTGCCATCAGTGATTCATGGAGGGCGGGCTACACCTTC. The V call is TRBV10-3, the J call TRBJ1-2; D is undetermined. CDR1 is ENHRY, CDR2 SYGVKD, per germline. Trimming left V 3 bases short and J 8 bases short, with 13 bases between. This CDR3 has 13 amino acids.

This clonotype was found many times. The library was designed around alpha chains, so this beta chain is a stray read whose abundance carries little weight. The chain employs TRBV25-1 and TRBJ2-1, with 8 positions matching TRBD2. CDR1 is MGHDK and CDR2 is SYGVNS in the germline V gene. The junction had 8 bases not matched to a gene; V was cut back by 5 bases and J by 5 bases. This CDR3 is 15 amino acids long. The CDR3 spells CASSKAERGNNEQFF. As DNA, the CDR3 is TGTGCCAGCAGTAAAGCTGAGCGGGGGAACAATGAGCAGTTCTTC. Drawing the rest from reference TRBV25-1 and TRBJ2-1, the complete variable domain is EADIYQTPRYLVIGTGKKITLECSQTMGHDKMYWYQQDPGMELHLIHYSYGVNSTEKGDLSSESTVSRIRTEHFPLTLESARPSHTSQYLCASSKAERGNNEQFFGPGTRLTVL.

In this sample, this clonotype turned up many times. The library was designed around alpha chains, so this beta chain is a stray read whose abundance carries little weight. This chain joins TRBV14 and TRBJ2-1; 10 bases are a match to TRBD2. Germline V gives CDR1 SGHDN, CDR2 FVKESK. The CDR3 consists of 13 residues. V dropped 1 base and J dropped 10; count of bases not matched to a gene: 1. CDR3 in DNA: TGTGCCAGCAGCCAAGGACTAGCGGGCGAGCAGTTCTTC. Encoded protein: CASSQGLAGEQFF.

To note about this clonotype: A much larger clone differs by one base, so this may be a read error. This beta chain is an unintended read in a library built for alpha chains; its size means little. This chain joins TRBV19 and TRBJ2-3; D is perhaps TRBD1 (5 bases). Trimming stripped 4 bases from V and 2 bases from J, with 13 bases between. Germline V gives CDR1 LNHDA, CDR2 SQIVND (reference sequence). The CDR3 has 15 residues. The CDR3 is CASSTGALHTDTQYF. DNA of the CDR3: TGTGCCAGTAGTACTGGGGCCCTTCACACAGATACGCAGTATTTT.

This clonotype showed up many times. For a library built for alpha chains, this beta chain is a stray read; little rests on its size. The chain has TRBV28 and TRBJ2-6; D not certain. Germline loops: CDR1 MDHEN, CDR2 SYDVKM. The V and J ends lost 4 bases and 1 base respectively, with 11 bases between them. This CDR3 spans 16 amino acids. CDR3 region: CASSSEAESGANVLTF. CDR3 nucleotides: TGTGCCAGCAGTTCAGAAGCAGAGTCTGGGGCCAACGTCCTGACTTTC.

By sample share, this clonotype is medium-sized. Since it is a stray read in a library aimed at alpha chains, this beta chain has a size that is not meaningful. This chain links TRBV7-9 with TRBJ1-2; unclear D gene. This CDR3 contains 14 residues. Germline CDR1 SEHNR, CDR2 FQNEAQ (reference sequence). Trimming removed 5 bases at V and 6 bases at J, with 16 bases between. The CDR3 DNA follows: TGTGCCAGCAGCCCACGTAACACGGTCGATGGCTACACCTTC. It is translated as CASSPRNTVDGYTF.

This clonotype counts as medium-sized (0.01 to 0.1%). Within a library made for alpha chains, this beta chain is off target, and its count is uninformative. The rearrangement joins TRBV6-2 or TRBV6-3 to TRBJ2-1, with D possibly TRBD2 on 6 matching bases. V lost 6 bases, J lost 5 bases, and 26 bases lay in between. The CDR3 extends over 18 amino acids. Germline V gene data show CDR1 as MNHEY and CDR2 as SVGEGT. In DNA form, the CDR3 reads TGTGCCAGCAGCCCCCGTTGGCGTCGGGAGACGGGGGACAATGAGCAGTTCTTC. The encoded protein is CASSPRWRRETGDNEQFF.

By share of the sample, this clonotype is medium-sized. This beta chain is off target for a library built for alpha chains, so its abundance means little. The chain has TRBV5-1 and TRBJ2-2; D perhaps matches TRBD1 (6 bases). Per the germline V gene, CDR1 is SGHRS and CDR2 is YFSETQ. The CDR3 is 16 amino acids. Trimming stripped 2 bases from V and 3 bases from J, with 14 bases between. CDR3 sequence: CASSFLSGQYTGELFF. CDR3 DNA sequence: TGCGCCAGCAGCTTTTTATCTGGACAGTACACCGGGGAGCTGTTTTTT.

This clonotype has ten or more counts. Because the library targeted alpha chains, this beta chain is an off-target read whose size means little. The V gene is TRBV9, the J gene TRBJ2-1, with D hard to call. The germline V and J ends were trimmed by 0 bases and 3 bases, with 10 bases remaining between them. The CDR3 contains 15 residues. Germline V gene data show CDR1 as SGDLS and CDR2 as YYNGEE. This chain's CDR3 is CASSVAGSIYNEQFF. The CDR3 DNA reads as TGTGCCAGCAGCGTAGCGGGCTCTATCTACAATGAGCAGTTCTTC. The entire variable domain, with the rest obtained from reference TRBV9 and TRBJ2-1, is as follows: DSGVTQTPKHLITATGQRVTLRCSPRSGDLSVYWYQQSLDQGLQFLIQYYNGEERAKGNILERFSAQQFPDLHSELNLSSLELGDSALYFCASSVAGSIYNEQFFGPGTRLTVL.

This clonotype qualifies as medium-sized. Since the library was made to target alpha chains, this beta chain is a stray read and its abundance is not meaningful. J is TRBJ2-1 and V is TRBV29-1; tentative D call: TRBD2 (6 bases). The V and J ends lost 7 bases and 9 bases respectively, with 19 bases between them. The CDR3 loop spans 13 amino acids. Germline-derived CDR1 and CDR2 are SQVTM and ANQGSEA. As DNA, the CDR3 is TGCAGCGGATCTGAGGTCGGGGGTAGTGAGCAGTTCTTC. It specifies CSGSEVGGSEQFF.

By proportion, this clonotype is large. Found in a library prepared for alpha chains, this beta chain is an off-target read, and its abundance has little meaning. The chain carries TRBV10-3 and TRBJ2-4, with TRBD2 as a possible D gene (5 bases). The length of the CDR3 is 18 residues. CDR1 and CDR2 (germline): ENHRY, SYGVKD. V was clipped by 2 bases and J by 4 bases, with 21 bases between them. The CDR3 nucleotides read TGTGCCATCAGTGAGAAGGCAGATAGCGCTAGGGCGAAAAACATTCAGTACTTC. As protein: CAISEKADSARAKNIQYF.

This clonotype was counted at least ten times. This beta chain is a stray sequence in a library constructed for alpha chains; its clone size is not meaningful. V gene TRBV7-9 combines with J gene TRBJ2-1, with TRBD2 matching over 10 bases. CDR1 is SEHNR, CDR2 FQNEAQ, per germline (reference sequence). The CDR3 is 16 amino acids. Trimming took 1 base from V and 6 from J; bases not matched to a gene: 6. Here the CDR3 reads CASSLVRLAGANEQFF. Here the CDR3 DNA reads TGTGCCAGCAGCTTAGTACGACTAGCGGGTGCCAATGAGCAGTTCTTC.

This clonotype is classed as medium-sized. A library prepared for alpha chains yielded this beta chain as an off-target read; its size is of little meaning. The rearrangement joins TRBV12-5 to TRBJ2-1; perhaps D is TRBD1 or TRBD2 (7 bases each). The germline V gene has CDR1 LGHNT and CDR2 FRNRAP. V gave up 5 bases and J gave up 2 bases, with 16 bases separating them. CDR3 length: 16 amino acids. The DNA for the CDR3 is TGTGCTAGTGGTGGGAGGGACAGCTTAACCTACAATGAGCAGTTCTTC. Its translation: CASGGRDSLTYNEQFF.

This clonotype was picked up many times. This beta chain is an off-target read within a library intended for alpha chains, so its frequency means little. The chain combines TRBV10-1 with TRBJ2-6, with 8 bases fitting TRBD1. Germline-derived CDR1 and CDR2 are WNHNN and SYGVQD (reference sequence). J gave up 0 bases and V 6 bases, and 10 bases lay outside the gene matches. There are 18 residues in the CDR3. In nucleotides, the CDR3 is TGCGCCAGCAGAGACCGGACAGGGCCGGACTCTGGGGCCAACGTCCTGACTTTC. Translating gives CASRDRTGPDSGANVLTF.

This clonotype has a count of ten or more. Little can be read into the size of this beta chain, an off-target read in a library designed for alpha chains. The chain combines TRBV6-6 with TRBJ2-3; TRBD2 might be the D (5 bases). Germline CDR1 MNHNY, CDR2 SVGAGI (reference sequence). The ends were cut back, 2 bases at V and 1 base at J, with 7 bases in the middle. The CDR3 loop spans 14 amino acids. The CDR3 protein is CASSYDYRTDTQYF. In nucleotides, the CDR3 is TGTGCCAGCAGTTACGACTATCGCACAGATACGCAGTATTTT.

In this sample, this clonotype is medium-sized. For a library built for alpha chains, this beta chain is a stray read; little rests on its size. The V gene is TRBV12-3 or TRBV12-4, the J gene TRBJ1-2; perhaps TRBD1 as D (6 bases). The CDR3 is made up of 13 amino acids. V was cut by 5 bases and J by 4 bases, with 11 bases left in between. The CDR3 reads CASSPRGSYGYTF. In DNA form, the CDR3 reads TGTGCCAGCAGTCCGAGGGGGAGCTATGGCTACACCTTC.